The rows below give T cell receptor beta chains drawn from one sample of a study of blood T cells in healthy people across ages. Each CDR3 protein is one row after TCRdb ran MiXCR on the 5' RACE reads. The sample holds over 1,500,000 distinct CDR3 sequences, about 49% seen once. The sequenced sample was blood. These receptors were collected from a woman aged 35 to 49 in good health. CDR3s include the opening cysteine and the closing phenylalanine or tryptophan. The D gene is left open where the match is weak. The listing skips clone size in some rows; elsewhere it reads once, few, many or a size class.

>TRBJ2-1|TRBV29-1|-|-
TGCAGCACCCTGGAGGGGATCTCCTACAATGAGCAGTTCTTC
CSTLEGISYNEQFF
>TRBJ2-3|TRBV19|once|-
TGTGCCAGTACCTCCCCGGGAGATACGCAGTATTTT
CASTSPGDTQYF
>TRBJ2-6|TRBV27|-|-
TGTGCCAGCAAGGAGGCCCAGGGTGGGGCCAACGTCCTGACTTTC
CASKEAQGGANVLTF
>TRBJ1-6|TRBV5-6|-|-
TGTGCCAGCAGCTTGGTTACAGGAGTGCAGGCCAATTCACCCCTCCACTTT
CASSLVTGVQANSPLHF
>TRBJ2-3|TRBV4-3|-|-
TGCGCCAGCAGCCCAAAGAGACAGGTTCATACGCAGTATTTT
CASSPKRQVHTQYF
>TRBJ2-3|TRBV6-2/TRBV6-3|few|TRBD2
TGTGCCAGCAGGACTAGCGCAGATACGCAGTATTTT
CASRTSADTQYF
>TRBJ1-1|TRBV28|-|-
TGTGCCAGCAGTCGACCGGGGGTCGGAACTGAAGCTTTCTTT
CASSRPGVGTEAFF
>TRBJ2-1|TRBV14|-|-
TGTGCCAGCAGCCACGCCCGGGGGGCCCGGGCCAACAATGAGCAGTTCTTC
CASSHARGARANNEQFF
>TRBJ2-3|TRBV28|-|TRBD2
TGTGCCAGCAGTCCCTTGGAGGGGATTAGCGGGGACACAGATACGCAGTATTTT
CASSPLEGISGDTDTQYF
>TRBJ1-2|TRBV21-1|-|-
TGTGCCAGCAGCAGGGGGCTGGTTGAGTATGGCTACACCTTC
CASSRGLVEYGYTF
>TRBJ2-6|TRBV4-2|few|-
TGTGCCAGCAGCCCCCGTAATGAGGCGATCCCTTCTGGGGCCAACGTCCTGACTTTC
CASSPRNEAIPSGANVLTF
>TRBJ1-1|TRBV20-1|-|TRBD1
TGCAGTGCCAGAGTGTCGCAGGGGGTTTTCTTT
CSARVSQGVFF
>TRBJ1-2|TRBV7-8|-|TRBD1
TGTGCCAGCAGCTTAGTAGGGACAGGGTGTGGCTACACCTTC
CASSLVGTGCGYTF
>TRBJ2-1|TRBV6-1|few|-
TGTGCCAGCAGTGAGACGGGGGTAGCCTACAATGAGCAGTTCTTC
CASSETGVAYNEQFF
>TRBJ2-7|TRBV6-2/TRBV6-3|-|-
TGTCCCCTCGGAGGGGATCGGTTTAGGGGACCCTACGAGCAGTACTTC
CPLGGDRFRGPYEQYF
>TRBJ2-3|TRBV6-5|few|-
TGTGCCAGCAGTTATGACGTTTTAGATACGCAGTATTTT
CASSYDVLDTQYF
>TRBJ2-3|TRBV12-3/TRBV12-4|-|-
TGTGCCAGCAGTTTGTCCAGACCAGCAACAGATACGCAGTATTTT
CASSLSRPATDTQYF
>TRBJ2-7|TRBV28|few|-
TGTGCCAGCAGTTTTGATGGGGGGTCCTACGAGCAGTACTTC
CASSFDGGSYEQYF
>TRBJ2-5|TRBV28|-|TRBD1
TGTGCCAGCAGTTTGGGGACAGGGTACTACAATGAGCAGTACTTC
CASSLGTGYYNEQYF
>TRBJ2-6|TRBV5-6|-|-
TGTGCCAGCAGCTTCAATGCGGGGAACGTCCTGACTTTC
CASSFNAGNVLTF
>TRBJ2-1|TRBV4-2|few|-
TGTGCCAGCAGCCAAGAGGGTGGGGCTTACAATGAGCAGTTCTTC
CASSQEGGAYNEQFF
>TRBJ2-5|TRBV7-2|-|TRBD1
TGTGCCAGCAGCTATACACAGGGGCCACCGCAAGAGACCCAGTACTTC
CASSYTQGPPQETQYF